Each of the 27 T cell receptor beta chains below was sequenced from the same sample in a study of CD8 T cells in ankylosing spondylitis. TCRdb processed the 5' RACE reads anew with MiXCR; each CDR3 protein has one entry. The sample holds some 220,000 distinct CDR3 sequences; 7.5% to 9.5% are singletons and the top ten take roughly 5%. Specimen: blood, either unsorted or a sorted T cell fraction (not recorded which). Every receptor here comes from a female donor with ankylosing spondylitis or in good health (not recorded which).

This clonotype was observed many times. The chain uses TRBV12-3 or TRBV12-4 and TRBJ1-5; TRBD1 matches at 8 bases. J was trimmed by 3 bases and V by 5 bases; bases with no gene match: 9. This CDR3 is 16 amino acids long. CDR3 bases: TGTGCCAGCAGTCTCTGGACAGGGCGTCTCAATCAGCCCCAGCATTTT. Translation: CASSLWTGRLNQPQHF.

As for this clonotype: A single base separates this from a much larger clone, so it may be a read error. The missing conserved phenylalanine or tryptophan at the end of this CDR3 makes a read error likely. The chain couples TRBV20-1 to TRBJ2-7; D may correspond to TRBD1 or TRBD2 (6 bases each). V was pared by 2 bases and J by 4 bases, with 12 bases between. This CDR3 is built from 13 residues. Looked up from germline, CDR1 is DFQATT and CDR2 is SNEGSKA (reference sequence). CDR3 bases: TGCAGTGCTAGATCGCGGAGGGGGTACGAGCAGTACCTC. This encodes CSARSRRGYEQYL.

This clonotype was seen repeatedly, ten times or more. The CDR3 here is CSVGHAYEQYF. As DNA, the CDR3 is TGCAGCGTGGGGCATGCCTACGAGCAGTACTTC. The chain links TRBV29-1 to TRBJ2-7, with TRBD1 as a possible D gene (5 bases). The V gene lost 6 bases and the J gene lost 2 bases, with 8 bases spanning the gap. The CDR3 runs 11 residues. Germline loops: CDR1 SQVTM, CDR2 ANQGSEA.

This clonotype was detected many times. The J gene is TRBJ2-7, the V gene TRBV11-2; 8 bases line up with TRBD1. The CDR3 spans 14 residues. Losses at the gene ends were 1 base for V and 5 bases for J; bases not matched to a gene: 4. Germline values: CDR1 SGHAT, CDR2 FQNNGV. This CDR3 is CASSLAGGFDEQYF. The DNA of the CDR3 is TGTGCCAGCAGCTTAGCAGGGGGCTTCGACGAGCAGTACTTC. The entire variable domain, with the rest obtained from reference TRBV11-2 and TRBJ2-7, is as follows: EAGVAQSPRYKIIEKRQSVAFWCNPISGHATLYWYQQILGQGPKLLIQFQNNGVVDDSQLPKDRFSAERLKGVDSTLKIQPAKLEDSAVYLCASSLAGGFDEQYFGPGTRLTVT.

This CDR3 reads CASSSGSTSYEQYF. The CDR3 DNA sequence: TGTGCCAGCAGCTCCGGGAGTACTTCCTACGAGCAGTACTTC. This rearrangement joins TRBV7-9 to TRBJ2-7; TRBD2 is a possible D gene (6 bases). Trimming removed 4 bases from V and 1 base from J, with 11 bases in between. The CDR3 consists of 14 residues. Per germline, CDR1 SEHNR and CDR2 FQNEAQ (reference sequence).

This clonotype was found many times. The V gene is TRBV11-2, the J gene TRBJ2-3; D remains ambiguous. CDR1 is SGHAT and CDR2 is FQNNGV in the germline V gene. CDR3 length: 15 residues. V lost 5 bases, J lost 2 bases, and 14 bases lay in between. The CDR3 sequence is CASSAKWTHTDTQYF. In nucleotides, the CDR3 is TGTGCCAGCAGCGCGAAGTGGACCCACACAGATACGCAGTATTTT. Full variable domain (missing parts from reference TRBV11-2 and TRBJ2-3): EAGVAQSPRYKIIEKRQSVAFWCNPISGHATLYWYQQILGQGPKLLIQFQNNGVVDDSQLPKDRFSAERLKGVDSTLKIQPAKLEDSAVYLCASSAKWTHTDTQYFGPGTRLTVL.

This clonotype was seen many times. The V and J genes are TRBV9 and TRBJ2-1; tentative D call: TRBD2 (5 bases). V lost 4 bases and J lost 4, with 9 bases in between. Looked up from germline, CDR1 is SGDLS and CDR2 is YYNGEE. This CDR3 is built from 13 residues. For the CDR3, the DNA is TGTGCCAGCAGCAGGACTGTATACAATGAGCAGTTCTTC. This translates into CASSRTVYNEQFF.

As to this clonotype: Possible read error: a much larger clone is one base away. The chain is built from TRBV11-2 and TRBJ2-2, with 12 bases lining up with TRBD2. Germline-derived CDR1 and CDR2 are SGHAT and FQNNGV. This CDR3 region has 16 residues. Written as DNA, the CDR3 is TGTGTCAGCAGCTCCGGACTAGCGGGACAGTACGGGGAGCTGTTTTTT. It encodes CVSSSGLAGQYGELFF.

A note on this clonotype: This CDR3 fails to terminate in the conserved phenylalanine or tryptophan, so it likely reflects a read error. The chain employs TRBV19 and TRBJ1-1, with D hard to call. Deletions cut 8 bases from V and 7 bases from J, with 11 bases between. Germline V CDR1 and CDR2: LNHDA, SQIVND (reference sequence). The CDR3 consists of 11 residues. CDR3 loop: CASCAAGEAFL. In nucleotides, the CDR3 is TGTGCCAGTTGTGCGGCAGGTGAAGCTTTCCTT.

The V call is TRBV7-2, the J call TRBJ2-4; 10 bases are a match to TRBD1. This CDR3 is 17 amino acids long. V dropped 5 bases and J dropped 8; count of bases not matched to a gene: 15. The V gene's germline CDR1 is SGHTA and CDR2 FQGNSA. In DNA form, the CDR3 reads TGTGCCAGCAGCCCGAGGGGACAGGGGTCGCGGCTGGACATTCAGTACTTC. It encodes CASSPRGQGSRLDIQYF.

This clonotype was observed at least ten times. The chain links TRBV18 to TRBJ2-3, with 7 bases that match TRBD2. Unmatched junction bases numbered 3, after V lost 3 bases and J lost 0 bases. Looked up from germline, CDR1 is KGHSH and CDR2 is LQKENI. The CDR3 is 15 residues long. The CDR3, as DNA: TGTGCCAGCTCACCGGGCGGGAGTAGCACAGATACGCAGTATTTT. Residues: CASSPGGSSTDTQYF.

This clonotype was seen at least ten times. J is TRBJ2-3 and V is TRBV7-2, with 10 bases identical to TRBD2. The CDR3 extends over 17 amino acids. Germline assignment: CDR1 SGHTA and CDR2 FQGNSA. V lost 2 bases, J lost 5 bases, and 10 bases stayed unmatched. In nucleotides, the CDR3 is TGTGCCAGCAGCTTAAGAAAGAGCGGGAGGGCCGTAGATACGCAGTATTTT. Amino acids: CASSLRKSGRAVDTQYF.

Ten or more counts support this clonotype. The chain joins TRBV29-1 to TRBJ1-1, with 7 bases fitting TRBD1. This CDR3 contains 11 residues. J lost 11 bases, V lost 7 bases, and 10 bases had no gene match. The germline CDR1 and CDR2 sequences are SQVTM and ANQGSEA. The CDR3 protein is CSATHRGQAFF. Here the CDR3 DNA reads TGCAGCGCGACGCACAGGGGCCAGGCTTTCTTT.

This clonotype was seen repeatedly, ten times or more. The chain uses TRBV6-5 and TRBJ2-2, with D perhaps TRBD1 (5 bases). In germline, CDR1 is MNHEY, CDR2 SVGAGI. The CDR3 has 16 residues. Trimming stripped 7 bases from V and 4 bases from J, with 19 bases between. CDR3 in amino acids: CASNSRGADLTGELFF. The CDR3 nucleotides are TGTGCCAGCAATTCTAGGGGCGCGGACCTCACCGGGGAGCTGTTTTTT.

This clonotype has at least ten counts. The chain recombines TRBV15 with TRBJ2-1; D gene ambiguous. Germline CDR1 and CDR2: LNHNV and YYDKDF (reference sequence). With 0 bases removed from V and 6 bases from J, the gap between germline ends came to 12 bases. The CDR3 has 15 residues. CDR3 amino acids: CATSRDLGNLNEQFF. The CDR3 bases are TGTGCCACCAGCAGAGATCTTGGGAATCTCAATGAGCAGTTCTTC. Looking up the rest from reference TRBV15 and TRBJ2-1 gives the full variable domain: DAMVIQNPRYQVTQFGKPVTLSCSQTLNHNVMYWYQQKSSQAPKLLFHYYDKDFNNEADTPDNFQSRRPNTSFCFLDIRSPGLGDTAMYLCATSRDLGNLNEQFFGPGTRLTVL.

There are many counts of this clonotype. Written as DNA, the CDR3 is TGCAGTGCTCTCCTCTTGTACTCTGGGGCCAACGTCCTGACTTTC. It yields the protein CSALLLYSGANVLTF. The chain combines TRBV20-1 with TRBJ2-6; D uncertain. This CDR3 is built from 15 residues. Germline assignment: CDR1 DFQATT and CDR2 SNEGSKA (reference sequence). The V end lost 5 bases, the J end lost 0 bases, and 11 bases lay between the germline ends.

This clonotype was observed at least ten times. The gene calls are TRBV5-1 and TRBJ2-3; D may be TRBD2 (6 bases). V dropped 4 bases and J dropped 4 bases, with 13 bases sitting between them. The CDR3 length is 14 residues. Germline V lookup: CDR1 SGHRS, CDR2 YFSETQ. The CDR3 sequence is CASSEAGPPDTQYF. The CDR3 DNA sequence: TGCGCCAGCAGCGAAGCGGGCCCGCCAGATACGCAGTATTTT.

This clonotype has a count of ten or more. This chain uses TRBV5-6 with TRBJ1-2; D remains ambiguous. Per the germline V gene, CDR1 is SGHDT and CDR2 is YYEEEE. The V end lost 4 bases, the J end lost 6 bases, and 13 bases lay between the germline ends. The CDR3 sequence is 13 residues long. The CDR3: CASSPMLVDGYTF. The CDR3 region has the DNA TGTGCCAGCAGCCCGATGTTGGTGGATGGCTACACCTTC.

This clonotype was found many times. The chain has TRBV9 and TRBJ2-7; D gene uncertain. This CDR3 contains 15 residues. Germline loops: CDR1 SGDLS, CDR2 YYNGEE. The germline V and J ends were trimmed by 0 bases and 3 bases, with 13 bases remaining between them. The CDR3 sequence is CASSVAAASSYEQYF. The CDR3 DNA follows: TGTGCCAGCAGCGTAGCGGCGGCCTCTAGCTACGAGCAGTACTTC.

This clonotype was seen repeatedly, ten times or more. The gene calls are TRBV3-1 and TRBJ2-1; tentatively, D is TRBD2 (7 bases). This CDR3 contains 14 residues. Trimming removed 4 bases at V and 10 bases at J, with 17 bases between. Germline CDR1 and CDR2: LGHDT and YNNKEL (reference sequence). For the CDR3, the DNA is TGTGCCAGCAGCCCAGCCCACCCGGGGGGCGAGCAGTTCTTC. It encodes CASSPAHPGGEQFF.

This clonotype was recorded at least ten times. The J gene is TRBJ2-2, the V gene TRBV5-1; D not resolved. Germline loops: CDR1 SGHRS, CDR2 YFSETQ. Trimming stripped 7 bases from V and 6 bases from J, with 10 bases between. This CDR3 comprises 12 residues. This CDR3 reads CASQRKAGELFF. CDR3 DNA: TGCGCCAGCCAGAGAAAGGCCGGGGAGCTGTTTTTT.

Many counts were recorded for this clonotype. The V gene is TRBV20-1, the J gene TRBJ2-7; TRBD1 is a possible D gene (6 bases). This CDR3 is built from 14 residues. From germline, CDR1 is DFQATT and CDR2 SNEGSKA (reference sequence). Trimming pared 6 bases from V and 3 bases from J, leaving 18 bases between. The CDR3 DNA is TGCAGTGCAACCCATTCAGGGGACATCTACGAGCAGTACTTC. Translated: CSATHSGDIYEQYF.

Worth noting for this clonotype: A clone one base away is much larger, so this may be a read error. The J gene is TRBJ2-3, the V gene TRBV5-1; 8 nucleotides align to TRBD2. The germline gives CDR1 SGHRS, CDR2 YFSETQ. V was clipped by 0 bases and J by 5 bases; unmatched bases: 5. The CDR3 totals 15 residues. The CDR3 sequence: CASSLETSVGDTQYF. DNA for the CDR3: TGCGCCAGCAGCTTGGAGACTAGCGTCGGAGATACGCAGTATTTT.

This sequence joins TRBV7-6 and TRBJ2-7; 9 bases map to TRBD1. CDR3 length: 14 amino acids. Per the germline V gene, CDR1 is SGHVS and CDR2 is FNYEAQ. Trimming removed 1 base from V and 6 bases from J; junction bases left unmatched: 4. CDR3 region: CASSLGTGEGEQYF. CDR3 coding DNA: TGTGCCAGCAGCTTAGGGACAGGGGAAGGCGAGCAGTACTTC.

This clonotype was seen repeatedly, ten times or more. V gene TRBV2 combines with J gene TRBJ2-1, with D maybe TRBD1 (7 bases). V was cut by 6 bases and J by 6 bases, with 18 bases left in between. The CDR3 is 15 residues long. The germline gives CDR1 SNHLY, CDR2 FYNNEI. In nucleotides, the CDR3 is TGTGCCAGCAGGGAAATACGACAGGGAGGCAATGAGCAGTTCTTC. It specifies CASREIRQGGNEQFF.

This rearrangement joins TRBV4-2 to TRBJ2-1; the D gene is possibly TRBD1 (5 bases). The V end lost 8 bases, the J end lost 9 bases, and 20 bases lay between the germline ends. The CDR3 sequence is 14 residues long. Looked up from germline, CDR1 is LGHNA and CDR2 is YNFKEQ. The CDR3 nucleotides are TGTGCCAGCGGGTGGGTGGCAGGGTCGGGTGAGCAGTTCTTC. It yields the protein CASGWVAGSGEQFF.

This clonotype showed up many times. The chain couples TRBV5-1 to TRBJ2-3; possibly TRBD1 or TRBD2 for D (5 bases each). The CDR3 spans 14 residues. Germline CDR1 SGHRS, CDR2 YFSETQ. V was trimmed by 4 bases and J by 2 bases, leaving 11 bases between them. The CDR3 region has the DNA TGCGCCAGCAGCCGGGACCACCTCACAGATACGCAGTATTTT. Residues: CASSRDHLTDTQYF.